A single sample is the source of the 5 T cell receptor beta chains below, sequenced in a study of T cell responses to AZD1222 COVID-19 vaccine (dated by TCRdb to 2020 to 2023). Libraries were built with the immunoSEQ multiplex PCR assay. Held by TCRdb, this immuneACCESS table contains in-frame sequences only and omits some clones. Under half of the omission traces to an unresolved V gene where checked; the cause of the rest is unknown. In this sample the table shows more than 150,000 clones, approximately 90% of which occur a single time. About 3.5% of the sample comes from the top ten. Reading the label with the study, this specimen's time point is: about 28 days (+/-7) after the second vaccine dose. The sequenced sample was peripheral blood, obtained 28 days after the second AZD1222 dose. These receptor sequences come from an adult who received the AZD1222 COVID-19 vaccine.

The rearrangement joins TRBV6-1 to TRBJ1-1; D uncertain. This CDR3 region has 16 residues. Germline CDR1 reads MNHNS; CDR2 reads SASEGT. Trimming left V 2 bases short and J 4 bases short, with 17 bases between. As DNA, the CDR3 is TGTGCCAGCAGTGAATACGTCGGTCTTCCCGGCACTGAAGCTTTCTTT. This encodes CASSEYVGLPGTEAFF.

This chain uses TRBV5-1 with TRBJ2-1, with 15 nucleotides matching TRBD2. Germline trimming cut 4 bases from V and 8 bases from J; bases unmatched to any gene: 10. The CDR3 length is 17 residues. The germline V gene has CDR1 SGHRS and CDR2 YFSETQ. CDR3 amino acids: CASSLGLAGGRRDEQFF. CDR3 in DNA: TGCGCCAGCAGCCTGGGACTAGCGGGAGGCCGACGGGATGAGCAGTTCTTC.

The chain combines TRBV13 with TRBJ1-5; no definite D call. Trimming shortened V by 4 bases and J by 4 bases, and 5 bases separated the two germline ends. Germline CDR1 reads PRHDT; CDR2 reads FYEKMQ (reference sequence). The CDR3 consists of 12 residues. The CDR3 loop is CASSSKNQPQHF. The CDR3, as DNA: TGTGCCAGCAGCTCAAAAAATCAGCCCCAGCATTTT.

The rearrangement joins TRBV2 to TRBJ2-7, with D possibly TRBD1 on 6 matching bases. Germline V gene sequence: CDR1 SNHLY, CDR2 FYNNEI. Trimming removed 7 bases at V and 3 bases at J, with 10 bases between. The CDR3 spans 12 residues. The DNA for the CDR3 is TGTGCCAGCAAGGGACAACTCTACGAGCAGTACTTC. Amino acid sequence: CASKGQLYEQYF.

The rearrangement links TRBV11-2 to TRBJ2-1; D call uncertain. CDR3 length: 14 amino acids. The V and J ends lost 5 bases and 3 bases respectively, with 11 bases between them. Germline CDR1 SGHAT, CDR2 FQNNGV. The CDR3 coding sequence is TGTGCCAGCAGCACAAGGGCCGGCTACAATGAGCAGTTCTTC. It encodes CASSTRAGYNEQFF.